This entry features one TCR beta chain sequence. Its antigen is still unknown. This CDR3 has 17 residues. V was trimmed by 5 bases and J by 5 bases, leaving 22 bases between them. Germline CDR1 reads SGHTA; CDR2 reads FQGTGA. Repertoires were generated with immunoSEQ multiplex PCR, while TCRdb's copy carries only in-frame clones and drops some. Among about 2.3 million clones listed, around 92% were seen once. The data are from a study of shared clonotypes between healthy human individuals. General study points: Several donors held about 4.6% of naive CD4 clonotypes in common.

Material: naive CD4+ T cells from PBMCs. The sample's subset: CD45RA+ positively selected. This receptor was taken from a man younger than 30 in good health. Some clones in this sample may be carry-over from other donors' samples. The chain links TRBV7-3 to TRBJ2-1; tentative D call: TRBD2 (5 bases). The CDR3 DNA sequence: TGTGCCAGCAGCCCGATCAGCGGCTCATGGGGTAACAATGAGCAGTTCTTC. This sequence encodes CASSPISGSWGNNEQFF. Using reference TRBV7-3 and TRBJ2-1 for the parts outside the CDR3, the full variable domain is GAGVSQTPSNKVTEKGKYVELRCDPISGHTALYWYRQSLGQGPEFLIYFQGTGAADDSGLPNDRFFAVRPEGSVSTLKIQRTERGDSAVYLCASSPISGSWGNNEQFFGPGTRLTVL.